Listed below are T cell receptor beta chains from one sample, sequenced in a study of OX40 agonist ivuxolimab in advanced cancers. This table comes from immunoSEQ multiplex PCR, and its TCRdb copy is limited to in-frame clones, with some not included. The table has tens of thousands of clones, about 87% seen once; the top ten hold around 7.2%. The sample here was CD4+ or CD8+ T cells sorted from blood, taken in a trial of the OX40 agonist ivuxolimab. Receptors originate from an adult with an advanced solid tumor such as melanoma, head and neck, liver or kidney cancer. The CDR3 runs from the conserved cysteine through the conserved F or W. A D gene is named only where the DNA matches it firmly. Clone size is shown for a subset of rows, as once, few, many or a class of expanded clone.

V gene	D gene	J gene	clone size	CDR3 protein	CDR3 DNA
TRBV2	.	TRBJ1-5	.	CASSVVTGDQPQHF	TGTGCCAGCAGCGTTGTAACGGGTGATCAGCCCCAGCATTTT
TRBV7-2	.	TRBJ2-5	once	CASSKRVWETQYF	TGTGCCAGCAGCAAAAGGGTGTGGGAGACCCAGTACTTC
TRBV5-1	.	TRBJ1-1	.	CASSLEGNTEAFF	TGCGCCAGCAGCTTGGAAGGGAACACTGAAGCTTTCTTT
TRBV28	.	TRBJ2-2	.	CASSLLTVLAGELFF	TGTGCCAGCAGTTTATTGACAGTCCTAGCCGGGGAGCTGTTTTTT
TRBV5-6	.	TRBJ2-7	.	CASSLWANEQYF	TGTGCCAGCAGCCTATGGGCCAACGAGCAGTACTTC
TRBV4-2	.	TRBJ2-2	.	CASSQPLAGNTGELFF	TGTGCCAGCAGCCAACCTTTGGCGGGGAACACCGGGGAGCTGTTTTTT
TRBV5-1	.	TRBJ2-7	.	CASSPPTYEQYF	TGCGCCAGCAGCCCCCCTACCTACGAGCAGTACTTC
TRBV5-7	.	TRBJ1-1	.	CASSWSRLNTEAFF	TGTGCCAGCAGCTGGTCCAGGTTGAACACTGAAGCTTTCTTT
TRBV11-2	.	TRBJ1-4	few	CASSPPLGSPNEKLFF	TGTGCCAGCAGCCCCCCCTTGGGCAGCCCTAATGAAAAACTGTTTTTT
TRBV6-5	TRBD2	TRBJ2-5	.	CASSIAGGQETQYF	TGTGCCAGCAGTATAGCGGGGGGGCAAGAGACCCAGTACTTC
TRBV19	TRBD1	TRBJ2-3	.	CASSIVTGGASDTQYF	TGTGCCAGTAGTATAGTTACAGGGGGCGCGTCAGATACGCAGTATTTT